Described below is a single T cell receptor beta chain sequence and its context. Study processing details: Estimation of nucleated cell counts was performed using reference gene primer amplification. Profiled with immunoSEQ multiplex PCR; TCRdb holds only in-frame clones, not every one. V and J calls and clone size are those listed in that table; D and trimming were worked out from the DNA. The sample consists of tens of thousands of clones, approximately 80% of them appearing once. The sample comes from a study of blood T cell repertoires in COVID-19. Study-level information: COVID-19 samples collected from the United States, Italy and Spain covered acute and convalescent phases. PBMCs, B-cell-depleted T cells, or T cells were the source of the cDNA or gDNA that made up the material.

V was pared by 10 bases and J by 2 bases, with 9 bases between. Per the germline V gene, CDR1 is MNHEY and CDR2 is SVGAGI. The CDR3 runs 11 residues. The clonotype comes from a man aged 50 to 60 with active or convalescent COVID-19. The chain couples TRBV6-5 to TRBJ2-7, with D perhaps matching TRBD2 (6 bases). Specimen: peripheral blood. Written as DNA, the CDR3 is TGTGCCACCAGGAGGGCCTACGAGCAGTACTTC. Its protein is CATRRAYEQYF.